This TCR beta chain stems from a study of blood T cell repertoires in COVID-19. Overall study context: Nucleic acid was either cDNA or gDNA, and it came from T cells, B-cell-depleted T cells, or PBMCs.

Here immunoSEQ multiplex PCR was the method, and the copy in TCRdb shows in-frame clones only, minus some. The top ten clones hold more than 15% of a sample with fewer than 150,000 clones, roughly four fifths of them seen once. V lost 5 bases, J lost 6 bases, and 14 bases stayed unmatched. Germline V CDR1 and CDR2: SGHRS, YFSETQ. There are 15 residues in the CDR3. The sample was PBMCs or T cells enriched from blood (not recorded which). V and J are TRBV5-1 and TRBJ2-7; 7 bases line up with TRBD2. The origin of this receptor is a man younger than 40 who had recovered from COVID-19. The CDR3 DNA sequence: TGCGCCAGCAGAGCCCCTCCGGGAGGATCAGGCGAGCAGTACTTC. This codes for CASRAPPGGSGEQYF.